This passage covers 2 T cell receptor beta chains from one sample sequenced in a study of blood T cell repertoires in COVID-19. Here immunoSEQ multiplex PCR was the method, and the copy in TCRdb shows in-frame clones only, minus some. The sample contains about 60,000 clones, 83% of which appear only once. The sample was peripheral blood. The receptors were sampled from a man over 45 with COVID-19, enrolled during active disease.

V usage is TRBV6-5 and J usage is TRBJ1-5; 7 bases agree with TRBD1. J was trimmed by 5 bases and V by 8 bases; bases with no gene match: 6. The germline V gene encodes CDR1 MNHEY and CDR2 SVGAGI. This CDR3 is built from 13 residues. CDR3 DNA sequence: TGTGCCAGCGTGGGACAGCTAGATCAGCCCCAGCATTTT. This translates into CASVGQLDQPQHF.

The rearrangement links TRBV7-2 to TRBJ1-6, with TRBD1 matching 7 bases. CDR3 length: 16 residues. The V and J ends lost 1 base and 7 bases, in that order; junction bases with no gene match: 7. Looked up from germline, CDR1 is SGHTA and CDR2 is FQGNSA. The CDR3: CASSLDVGTVNSPLHF. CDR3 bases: TGTGCCAGCAGCTTAGATGTCGGGACAGTCAATTCACCCCTCCACTTT.